A selection of T cell receptor beta chains follows, all from one sample in a study of cytomegalovirus exposure and HLA in healthy donors. Clones were read by immunoSEQ multiplex PCR, and TCRdb kept only the in-frame ones, dropping some. The sample contains over 110,000 clones, approximately 80% of which appear only once. Sequencing was carried out using PBMCs. Receptor source: a woman aged 40 to 49 in good health and CMV-seropositive. CDR3s include the opening cysteine and the closing phenylalanine or tryptophan. The order of the fields is V gene, J gene, D gene, clone size, CDR3 DNA, CDR3 protein. A D gene is named only where the DNA matches it firmly. Rows may omit the clone size; those that give it use once, few, many or a size class.

TRBV6-1	TRBJ2-3	-	-	TGTGCCAGCAGTCTGACTAGTTATACGCAGTATTTT	CASSLTSYTQYF
TRBV10-3	TRBJ2-2	-	-	TGTGCCATCAGTGAGTCATCAGGGGCCGGGGAGCTGTTTTTT	CAISESSGAGELFF
TRBV27	TRBJ1-4	TRBD1	few	TGTGCCAGCGGCGTCAGGGGGCGAAACGACGAAAAACTGTTTTTT	CASGVRGRNDEKLFF
TRBV19	TRBJ1-4	-	-	TGTGCCAGTAGCCGACAGTTAAATGAAAAACTGTTTTTT	CASSRQLNEKLFF
TRBV29-1	TRBJ2-1	TRBD2	-	TGCAGCGTGGCCGGGACTAGTGAACGCAATGAGCAGTTCTTC	CSVAGTSERNEQFF
TRBV18	TRBJ2-3	-	-	TGTGCCAGCTCACCTCTGGGGCGAAGCACAGATACGCAGTATTTT	CASSPLGRSTDTQYF
TRBV12-5	TRBJ1-1	-	-	TGTGCTAGTGGTTTGGTACGGGGGGGGATCACTGAAGCTTTCTTT	CASGLVRGGITEAFF
TRBV19	TRBJ2-5	-	-	TGTGCCAGTAGCGGGAACCAAGAGACCCAGTACTTC	CASSGNQETQYF
TRBV7-2	TRBJ2-7	TRBD2	once	TGTGCCAGCAGCTTTACTAGCGGGAGAGCCTACGAGCAGTACTTC	CASSFTSGRAYEQYF
TRBV11-3	TRBJ2-5	-	-	TGTGCCAGCAGCGCCAGTTACCAAGAGACCCAGTACTTC	CASSASYQETQYF
TRBV7-2	TRBJ2-1	TRBD2	-	TGTGCCAGCAGACTAGCGGGTTCGAATGAGCAGTTCTTC	CASRLAGSNEQFF
TRBV27	TRBJ2-5	-	few	TGTGCCAGCAAACAGGGAGCCCAAGAGACCCAGTACTTC	CASKQGAQETQYF
TRBV4-1	TRBJ2-1	TRBD2	-	TGCGCCAGCAGCCACCAATCGGGTCTAGCGGACTTGGGGGAGCAGTTCTTC	CASSHQSGLADLGEQFF
TRBV19	TRBJ2-5	TRBD1	-	TGTGCCAGTAGTTCTAGGGGGCCGAGGGAGACCCAGTACTTC	CASSSRGPRETQYF
TRBV6-1	TRBJ2-7	-	-	TGTGCCAGCAGGCGACCGGGACTGAACTACGAGCAGTACTTC	CASRRPGLNYEQYF
TRBV7-6	TRBJ2-1	TRBD2	once	TGTGCCAGCAGTCTAGCGGGAGATTACAATGAGCAGTTCTTC	CASSLAGDYNEQFF
TRBV7-9	TRBJ2-7	TRBD2	-	TGTTCCAGCAGCCTCGGACTAGCGGGAGTAGCCTACGAGCAGTACTTC	CSSSLGLAGVAYEQYF
TRBV10-3	TRBJ2-2	-	-	TGTGCCATCAGGGCGGGGTTGGCGGGACCCTCGGGCACCGGGGAGCTGTTTTTT	CAIRAGLAGPSGTGELFF
TRBV19	TRBJ1-5	-	once	TGTGCCAGTACCCTCACTATCAATCAGCCCCAGCATTTT	CASTLTINQPQHF
TRBV10-3	TRBJ2-3	TRBD2	few	TGTGCCATCAGCGGGACTAGCGGGAGGGCCGGCTTGGATACGCAGTATTTT	CAISGTSGRAGLDTQYF
TRBV7-9	TRBJ2-7	TRBD2	-	TGTTCCAGCAGCTTAGGTCAGGGACTAGGTAGCCACGAGCAGTACTTC	CSSSLGQGLGSHEQYF
TRBV2	TRBJ2-7	TRBD2	-	TGTGCCAGCAGGGGACTAGCGGGGTCCTACGAGCAGTACTTC	CASRGLAGSYEQYF
TRBV5-1	TRBJ2-1	TRBD2	-	TGCGCCAGCAGCTTGGTCTTTACTAGCGGGCACAATGAGCAGTTCTTC	CASSLVFTSGHNEQFF
TRBV5-6	TRBJ2-1	TRBD2	-	TGTGCCAGCAGCTTTAGCGGGAGCTTAGGGAATGAGCAGTTCTTC	CASSFSGSLGNEQFF
TRBV19	TRBJ1-2	TRBD1	-	TGTGCCAGTACCTTGGACAGGGGCTATGGCTACACCTTC	CASTLDRGYGYTF
TRBV5-1	TRBJ2-7	-	-	TGCGCCAGCAGCTTGGGTTCGGTCACCTACGAGCAGTACTTC	CASSLGSVTYEQYF
TRBV28	TRBJ2-7	-	-	TGTGCCAGCAGTTTTAAGAGCTACGAGCAGTACTTC	CASSFKSYEQYF
TRBV7-2	TRBJ2-1	-	-	TGTGCCAGCAGCTTAGATTCCGGGAGTAGGTTCTTC	CASSLDSGSRFF
TRBV4-1	TRBJ2-7	TRBD1	once	TGCGCCAGCAGCCAAGGTGGGGGACAGGGGATCTACGAGCAGTACTTC	CASSQGGGQGIYEQYF
TRBV4-1	TRBJ2-7	-	-	TGCGCCAGCAGCCAAGAAACAAAAACCTACGAGCAGTACTTC	CASSQETKTYEQYF
TRBV10-3	TRBJ2-1	-	-	TGTGCCATCAGTTGGACAGATTTGAGTGAGCAGTTCTTC	CAISWTDLSEQFF
TRBV6-5	TRBJ2-7	-	-	TGTGCCAGCAGCCACCGGGACTTTGGGGACTACGAGCAGTACTTC	CASSHRDFGDYEQYF
TRBV21-1	TRBJ2-5	-	-	TGTGCCAGCAGTTGGACTAGCGGGAGGGTATGGCGAGAGACCCAGTACTTC	CASSWTSGRVWRETQYF
TRBV6-1	TRBJ2-5	-	-	TGTGCCAGCAGAAAAAGCGGACTGTACCAAGAGACCCAGTACTTC	CASRKSGLYQETQYF
TRBV10-3	TRBJ2-3	-	once	TGTGCCATCAGTCGACAGGCAGCAAGCACAGATACGCAGTATTTT	CAISRQAASTDTQYF
TRBV6-5	TRBJ2-1	TRBD2	once	TGTGCCAGCAGTTACGGGCTAGCGGGTTACAATGAGCAGTTCTTC	CASSYGLAGYNEQFF
TRBV6-5	TRBJ2-3	-	-	TGTGCCAGCAGTTACCGCCCGGTCACAGATACGCAGTATTTT	CASSYRPVTDTQYF
TRBV6-5	TRBJ1-2	-	-	TGTGCCAGCAGTTACCTGGACAGCCCTAACTATGGCTACACCTTC	CASSYLDSPNYGYTF
TRBV5-1	TRBJ1-4	-	-	TGCGCCAGCAGGGGGCCTAATGAAAAACTGTTTTTT	CASRGPNEKLFF
TRBV28	TRBJ1-5	TRBD1	once	TGTGCCAGCAGAGTCTGGACAGGGGGCAATCAGCCCCAGCATTTT	CASRVWTGGNQPQHF
TRBV10-1	TRBJ1-2	TRBD1	-	TGCGCCAGCCGACAGGGCCCGGGAGGCTACACCTTC	CASRQGPGGYTF